This T cell receptor beta chain is drawn from a study of neurological immune-mediated disorders. The germline V gene has CDR1 MNHEY and CDR2 SMNVEV (reference sequence). The CDR3 sequence is 12 residues long. V was shortened by 4 bases and J by 3 bases, with 4 bases between the two germline ends. This clonotype was seen ten or more times. The sample's time point: longitudinal time-point 1 (baseline). A 10-nucleotide random UMI tagged transcripts in template-switch 5'RACE cDNA synthesis. TCRdb reprocessed the 5' RACE reads with MiXCR, giving one entry per CDR3 protein. The data show roughly 75,000 distinct CDR3 sequences, approximately 15% seen once.

V usage is TRBV27 and J usage is TRBJ1-5, with no clear D. This clonotype originated in a female donor with HTLV-1-associated myelopathy (HAM/TSP). Sample: PBMCs. The CDR3 DNA sequence: TGTGCCAGCAGTTCCTACAATCAGCCCCAGCATTTT. Protein sequence: CASSSYNQPQHF.